The 18 T cell receptor beta chains below all came from one sample that was sequenced in a study of technical replicates of blood from a few donors. Sequenced by immunoSEQ multiplex PCR; TCRdb stores in-frame clones only, minus some. The sample includes about 81,000 clones, approximately 96% of them seen just once. The material sequenced was T cells isolated from PBMCs. The receptors shown here come from a human donor in good health.

The CDR3 reads CASSPQGFPYNEQFF. The CDR3, as DNA: TGTGCCAGCAGCCCACAGGGTTTCCCCTACAATGAGCAGTTCTTC. The chain links TRBV7-9 to TRBJ2-1; a possible D gene is TRBD1 (6 bases). Between the trimmed V and J ends, which lost 5 bases and 2 bases, there was a span of 13 bases. Per germline, CDR1 SEHNR and CDR2 FQNEAQ (reference sequence). This CDR3 has 15 residues.

The chain uses TRBV9 and TRBJ2-7; 8 nucleotides line up with TRBD2. Germline lookup yields CDR1 SGDLS and CDR2 YYNGEE. The CDR3 is 15 amino acids. V shed 1 base, J shed 3 bases, and the junction held 6 bases outside the gene matches. CDR3 sequence: CASSVTAGGSYEQYF. The DNA for the CDR3 is TGTGCCAGCAGCGTAACTGCGGGGGGCAGCTACGAGCAGTACTTC.

The CDR3 spells CASYRTPYEQYF. As DNA, the CDR3 is TGTGCCAGTTACCGGACTCCGTACGAGCAGTACTTC. The rearrangement joins TRBV28 to TRBJ2-7; a weak D match, TRBD2 (5 bases). CDR1 and CDR2 (germline): MDHEN, SYDVKM. This CDR3 comprises 12 residues. Trimming took off 9 bases at V and 4 bases at J, with 13 bases between the two ends.

The chain is built from TRBV19 and TRBJ2-5; D might be TRBD1 (6 bases). Germline loops: CDR1 LNHDA, CDR2 SQIVND (reference sequence). This CDR3 contains 15 residues. Trimming removed 3 bases from V and 5 bases from J, with 16 bases in between. CDR3: CASSIWESDRETQYF. For the CDR3, the DNA is TGTGCCAGTAGTATTTGGGAGTCCGACAGGGAGACCCAGTACTTC.

The chain employs TRBV11-3 and TRBJ2-5, with D possibly matching TRBD1 (5 bases). The CDR3 totals 15 residues. CDR1 SGHNT and CDR2 YENEEA come from the germline V gene. Trimming removed 5 bases from V and 4 bases from J, with 17 bases in between. The DNA of the CDR3 is TGTGCCAGCAGCCCACAAAACTCCCAGGGAGAGACCCAGTACTTC. Protein sequence: CASSPQNSQGETQYF.

The CDR3, as DNA: TGTGCCAGCAGCTTCGTGACAGGTTTTGAAGAGACCCAGTACTTC. It yields the protein CASSFVTGFEETQYF. V gene TRBV11-2 combines with J gene TRBJ2-5, with D possibly being TRBD1 (6 bases). V was trimmed by 3 bases and J by 3 bases, leaving 14 bases between them. The CDR3 contains 15 residues. Germline lookup yields CDR1 SGHAT and CDR2 FQNNGV.

This chain uses TRBV4-1 with TRBJ2-2, with 7 bases aligning to TRBD1. CDR3 length: 14 amino acids. V gave up 6 bases and J gave up 1 base; unmatched junction bases: 2. Looked up from germline, CDR1 is MGHRA and CDR2 is YSYEKL. The DNA for the CDR3 is TGCGCCAGCAGTAGACAGGGGAACACCGGGGAGCTGTTTTTT. Translated: CASSRQGNTGELFF.

The rearrangement links TRBV7-8 to TRBJ1-2; 8 bases match TRBD1. The V segment lost 1 base and the J segment 6 bases; nucleotides outside the gene matches: 7. The CDR3 contains 15 residues. From germline, CDR1 is SGHVS and CDR2 FQNEAQ. The CDR3 loop reads CASSLGRTGQDGYTF. CDR3 nucleotide sequence: TGTGCCAGCAGCTTAGGACGGACAGGGCAAGATGGCTACACCTTC.

This clone was counted a single time. The gene calls are TRBV4-2 and TRBJ2-7, with D possibly TRBD1 on 6 matching bases. This CDR3 is 19 amino acids long. CDR1 is LGHNA and CDR2 is YNFKEQ in the germline V gene. V gave up 0 bases and J gave up 3 bases, with 24 bases separating them. The CDR3 DNA follows: TGTGCCAGCAGCCAAGAATTCAGGGGTGGCGGAGTTGGGATCTACGAGCAGTACTTC. It specifies CASSQEFRGGGVGIYEQYF.

This clone was seen a single time. Here the CDR3 DNA reads TGTGCCAGCAAACGGGACAGCAACACTGAAGCTTTCTTT. Amino acids: CASKRDSNTEAFF. The chain employs TRBV6-4 and TRBJ1-1; TRBD1 matches at 7 bases. CDR1 and CDR2 from the germline V gene are MRHNA and SNTAGT. J was trimmed by 2 bases and V by 7 bases; bases with no gene match: 4. The CDR3 totals 13 residues.

The J gene is TRBJ1-2, the V gene TRBV5-6; D is unclear. The CDR3 runs 12 residues. The V gene lost 3 bases and the J gene lost 3 bases, with 6 bases spanning the gap. Germline V gene data show CDR1 as SGHDT and CDR2 as YYEEEE. The CDR3 nucleotides read TGTGCCAGCAGCTCCGGGGACTATGGCTACACCTTC. This gives the protein CASSSGDYGYTF.

The chain is built from TRBV10-1 and TRBJ1-5; D is uncertain. Germline loops: CDR1 WNHNN, CDR2 SYGVQD (reference sequence). This CDR3 is built from 16 residues. The CDR3, as DNA: TGCGTTACGCGAGGCCGGGGAGGGAATAGCAATCAGCCCCAGCATTTT. This encodes CVTRGRGGNSNQPQHF.

This chain connects TRBV5-1 to TRBJ2-5, with D perhaps matching TRBD1 (6 bases). The CDR3 covers 16 residues. The V gene lost 4 bases and the J gene lost 5 bases, with 21 bases spanning the gap. CDR1 is SGHRS and CDR2 is YFSETQ in the germline V gene. DNA for the CDR3: TGCGCCAGCAGCCCGGATGTCGACAGGTTTAGGGAGACCCAGTACTTC. As protein: CASSPDVDRFRETQYF.

This rearrangement joins TRBV18 to TRBJ2-3; perhaps TRBD1 as D (5 bases). V was clipped by 4 bases and J by 2 bases, with 10 bases between them. Per the germline V gene, CDR1 is KGHSH and CDR2 is LQKENI. This CDR3 is 14 amino acids long. In DNA form, the CDR3 reads TGTGCCAGCTCACGACAGTTATTCACAGATACGCAGTATTTT. Amino acid sequence: CASSRQLFTDTQYF.

V and J are TRBV10-1 and TRBJ2-7, with D possibly TRBD1 on 5 matching bases. Germline V gives CDR1 WNHNN, CDR2 SYGVQD (reference sequence). The CDR3 is made up of 14 amino acids. The V end lost 5 bases, the J end lost 2 bases, and 13 bases lay between the germline ends. CDR3 DNA: TGCGCCAGCAGTAGTAAGGGGAATGCCTACGAGCAGTACTTC. Translated: CASSSKGNAYEQYF.

The chain combines TRBV11-2 with TRBJ1-1; D gene unclear. Trimming left V 5 bases short and J 0 bases short, with 16 bases between. The CDR3 runs 16 residues. Per the germline V gene, CDR1 is SGHAT and CDR2 is FQNNGV. In DNA, the CDR3 is TGTGCCAGCAGCCCTTGGCCGAAGTCGATGAACACTGAAGCTTTCTTT. It encodes CASSPWPKSMNTEAFF.

V gene TRBV28 combines with J gene TRBJ1-2, with 8 nucleotides matching TRBD1. Germline V lookup: CDR1 MDHEN, CDR2 SYDVKM. After removal of 6 bases from V and 7 bases from J, the junction contained 10 bases not matched to a gene. CDR3 size: 14 residues. In nucleotides, the CDR3 is TGTGCCAGCAGGGGGACAGGAACGAAAGGTGGCTACACCTTC. Translation gives CASRGTGTKGGYTF.

This chain joins TRBV29-1 and TRBJ1-3; no reliable D call. Trimming shortened V by 3 bases and J by 0 bases, and 6 bases separated the two germline ends. Germline V gene lookup returns CDR1 SQVTM and CDR2 ANQGSEA. The CDR3 is 13 residues long. DNA for the CDR3: TGCAGCGTTGAGGCCAACTCTGGAAACACCATATATTTT. Its protein is CSVEANSGNTIYF.